What follows describes a single TCR beta chain. The record originates from a study of blood T cell repertoires in COVID-19. Germline V CDR1 and CDR2: LGHDT, YNNKEL (reference sequence). J gave up 2 bases and V 1 base, and 8 bases lay outside the gene matches. This CDR3 has 17 residues. Clones were read by immunoSEQ multiplex PCR, and TCRdb kept only the in-frame ones, dropping some. The table records about 98,000 clones, approximately 78% of them present only once. This TCR derives from a man aged 55 to 69 with active or convalescent COVID-19. The rearrangement uses TRBV3-1 (or the pseudogene TRBV3-2) and TRBJ1-5; TRBD1 aligns across 7 bases. Source material: peripheral blood. The CDR3 reads CASSQGQGVSRNQPQHF. CDR3 sequence (DNA): TGTGCCAGCAGCCAAGGACAGGGAGTCTCGCGCAATCAGCCCCAGCATTTT.